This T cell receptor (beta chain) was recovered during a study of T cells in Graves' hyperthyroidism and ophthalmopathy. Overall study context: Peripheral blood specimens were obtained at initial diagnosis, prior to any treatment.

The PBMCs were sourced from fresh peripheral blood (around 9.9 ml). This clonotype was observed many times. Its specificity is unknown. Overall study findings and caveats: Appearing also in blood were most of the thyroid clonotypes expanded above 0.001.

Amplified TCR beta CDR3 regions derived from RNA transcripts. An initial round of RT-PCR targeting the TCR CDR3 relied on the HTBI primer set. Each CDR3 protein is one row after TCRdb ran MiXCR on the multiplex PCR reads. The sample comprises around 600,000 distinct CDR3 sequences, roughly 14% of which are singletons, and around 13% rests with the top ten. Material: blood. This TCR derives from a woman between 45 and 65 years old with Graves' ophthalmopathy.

The CDR3 reads CSASKLRGGLTDTQYF. The CDR3 DNA follows: TGCAGTGCTAGCAAACTTCGTGGGGGACTCACAGATACGCAGTATTTT. V is TRBV20-1 and J is TRBJ2-3; perhaps TRBD2 as D (6 bases). CDR3 size: 16 residues. Germline CDR1 reads DFQATT; CDR2 reads SNEGSKA (reference sequence). Trimming left V 3 bases short and J 2 bases short, with 18 bases between.